This passage covers 15 T cell receptor beta chains from one sample sequenced in a study of cytomegalovirus exposure and HLA in healthy donors. PCR was performed using 60 Vbeta and 13 Jbeta primers. Data came from immunoSEQ multiplex PCR; TCRdb stores just in-frame clones and leaves some out. Among approximately 190,000 clones listed, approximately 80% were seen once. Sequences were obtained from PBMCs. The source is a woman younger than 45 in good health and CMV-seropositive.

The CDR3, as DNA: TGCGCCAGCAGCCTTTCGGGGGGAGGGAACACTGAAGCTTTCTTT. This codes for CASSLSGGGNTEAFF. This chain connects TRBV4-1 to TRBJ1-1; D perhaps matches TRBD1 (5 bases). CDR1 and CDR2 (germline): MGHRA, YSYEKL. CDR3 length: 15 amino acids. V dropped 4 bases and J dropped 1 base, with 13 bases sitting between them.

A single count supports this clone. The chain uses TRBV6-6 and TRBJ1-1; D remains unclear. Trimming shortened V by 6 bases and J by 8 bases, and 13 bases separated the two germline ends. There are 12 residues in the CDR3. Germline values: CDR1 MNHNY, CDR2 SVGAGI (reference sequence). CDR3 sequence (DNA): TGTGCCAGCAGATCCATAGGAGGAGAAGCTTTCTTT. The encoded protein is CASRSIGGEAFF.

This chain uses TRBV5-1 with TRBJ2-2, with a weak D call TRBD2 (5 bases). In germline, CDR1 is SGHRS, CDR2 YFSETQ. CDR3 length equals 15 residues. Trimming shortened V by 4 bases and J by 6 bases, and 16 bases separated the two germline ends. The CDR3 nucleotides read TGCGCCAGCAGCCGGGCCGGGGTCAATGCCGGGGAGCTGTTTTTT. Its translation is CASSRAGVNAGELFF.

This clone came up once. This chain connects TRBV19 to TRBJ2-7; 10 nucleotides agree with TRBD2. This CDR3 has 14 residues. V gave up 5 bases and J gave up 3 bases; unmatched junction bases: 4. Germline-derived CDR1 and CDR2 are LNHDA and SQIVND (reference sequence). CDR3 in amino acids: CASSRRTSGYEQYF. In DNA form, the CDR3 reads TGTGCCAGTAGTCGACGGACTAGCGGCTACGAGCAGTACTTC.

The chain is built from TRBV5-4 and TRBJ2-7; 12 bases agree with TRBD2. Trimming at V came to 0 bases and at J to 5 bases, leaving 6 bases not matched to a gene. Germline V gene lookup returns CDR1 SGHNT and CDR2 YYREEE (reference sequence). This CDR3 has 16 residues. CDR3 nucleotide sequence: TGTGCCAGCAGCTTGGGGACTAGCGGGATGTGGGACGAGCAGTACTTC. Protein sequence: CASSLGTSGMWDEQYF.

The genes are TRBV2 and TRBJ1-1; 7 bases agree with TRBD1. The germline CDR1 and CDR2 sequences are SNHLY and FYNNEI. The CDR3 has 18 residues. Germline trimming cut 0 bases from V and 1 base from J; bases unmatched to any gene: 11. CDR3 DNA sequence: TGTGCCAGCAGTGAAGCGCTTGCAACGGACAGGCCGAACACTGAAGCTTTCTTT. This gives the protein CASSEALATDRPNTEAFF. The full variable domain, completed using reference TRBV2 and TRBJ1-1, is EPEVTQTPSHQVTQMGQEVILRCVPISNHLYFYWYRQILGQKVEFLVSFYNNEISEKSEIFDDQFSVERPDGSNFTLKIRSTKLEDSAMYFCASSEALATDRPNTEAFFGQGTRLTVV.

The chain uses TRBV6-4 and TRBJ2-3, with TRBD2 matching 7 bases. Germline V gene data show CDR1 as MRHNA and CDR2 as SNTAGT. J was trimmed by 2 bases and V by 3 bases; bases with no gene match: 5. The CDR3 loop spans 15 amino acids. In DNA form, the CDR3 reads TGTGCCAGCAGTGAGGCTAGCGGTATCACAGATACGCAGTATTTT. It yields the protein CASSEASGITDTQYF.

This clone was seen once. DNA of the CDR3: TGCGCCAGCTCCCCCGGGGTAGCCGGGGAGCTGTTTTTT. Its translation: CASSPGVAGELFF. V and J are TRBV5-1 and TRBJ2-2; TRBD2 is a possible D gene (5 bases). Trimming stripped 7 bases from V and 6 bases from J, with 13 bases between. Germline V gene data show CDR1 as SGHRS and CDR2 as YFSETQ. The CDR3 consists of 13 residues.

The CDR3 protein is CASHSGGRTDTQYF. In DNA form, the CDR3 reads TGTGCCAGCCACAGCGGGGGGCGGACAGATACGCAGTATTTT. The rearrangement links TRBV28 to TRBJ2-3, with 9 positions matching TRBD2. V trimming: 8 bases; J trimming: 3 bases; junction bases outside the gene matches: 6. Germline CDR1 and CDR2: MDHEN and SYDVKM. There are 14 residues in the CDR3.

The chain has TRBV30 and TRBJ1-3; D call uncertain. V was cut by 0 bases and J by 0 bases, with 9 bases left in between. Germline V gives CDR1 GTSNPN, CDR2 SVGIG (reference sequence). CDR3 size: 15 residues. This chain's CDR3 is CAWSVRATSGNTIYF. CDR3 coding DNA: TGTGCCTGGAGTGTACGAGCCACCTCTGGAAACACCATATATTTT.

V usage is TRBV10-3 and J usage is TRBJ2-1, with 10 bases lining up with TRBD1. Germline V CDR1 and CDR2: ENHRY, SYGVKD. The CDR3 has 14 amino acids. Trimming cost V 6 bases and J 8 bases; bases outside gene matches: 7. The CDR3 DNA sequence: TGTGCCATCAGGGGGACAGGGGACGGACATGAGCAGTTCTTC. This translates into CAIRGTGDGHEQFF.

This chain's CDR3 is CASSQGGWGGAGNTIYF. The CDR3 DNA sequence: TGCGCCAGCAGCCAAGGGGGGTGGGGGGGCGCGGGAAACACCATATATTTT. The chain is built from TRBV4-1 and TRBJ1-3, with D tentatively TRBD1 (6 bases). The CDR3 has 17 amino acids. Trimming removed 1 base from V and 4 bases from J, with 17 bases in between. Germline V lookup: CDR1 MGHRA, CDR2 YSYEKL.

The chain carries TRBV7-9 and TRBJ1-1; D gene uncertain. CDR3 length: 13 residues. Germline V lookup: CDR1 SEHNR, CDR2 FQNEAQ (reference sequence). Trimming pared 3 bases from V and 7 bases from J, leaving 12 bases between. DNA for the CDR3: TGTGCCAGCAGCTTTAGCTCCGGCATTGAAGCTTTCTTT. Its protein product is CASSFSSGIEAFF.

The chain links TRBV30 to TRBJ1-1; D call uncertain. V lost 2 bases and J lost 1, with 11 bases in between. Germline assignment: CDR1 GTSNPN and CDR2 SVGIG (reference sequence). This CDR3 comprises 14 residues. CDR3 nucleotide sequence: TGTGCCTGGAGTCTACGACGGAGGAACACTGAAGCTTTCTTT. Translation: CAWSLRRRNTEAFF.

The chain uses TRBV28 and TRBJ2-7; TRBD1 matches 9 bases. The CDR3 spans 16 residues. V lost 5 bases to trimming and J lost 5 bases; unmatched junction nucleotides: 13. The germline gives CDR1 MDHEN, CDR2 SYDVKM. The CDR3 DNA follows: TGTGCCAGCAGTGGGTCCGGGACAGGGTTTTACCACGAGCAGTACTTC. This sequence encodes CASSGSGTGFYHEQYF. The complete variable domain, with remaining parts taken from reference TRBV28 and TRBJ2-7, reads DVKVTQSSRYLVKRTGEKVFLECVQDMDHENMFWYRQDPGLGLRLIYFSYDVKMKEKGDIPEGYSVSREKKERFSLILESASTNQTSMYLCASSGSGTGFYHEQYFGPGTRLTVT.